These T cell receptor beta chains were read from a single sample in a study of blood T cell repertoires in COVID-19. The repertoire was sequenced with immunoSEQ multiplex PCR; TCRdb's copy has only in-frame clones and lacks some. In the table there are fewer than 50,000 clones, approximately 70% of which are singletons. Sequences were obtained from peripheral blood. Every receptor here comes from an elderly man with acute or convalescent COVID-19. Each CDR3 is given with its conserved first and last residue. Fields, in order: D gene, J gene, V gene, clone size, CDR3 DNA, CDR3 protein. A D gene is named only where the DNA matches it firmly. Some rows mark clone size as missing; the rest say once, few, many or name a class of expanded clone.

TRBD1 | TRBJ2-1 | TRBV6-2/TRBV6-3 | . | TGTGCCAGCAGTTACCTTATGGGACAGAATCCAATGGAGCAGTTCTTC | CASSYLMGQNPMEQFF
TRBD2 | TRBJ2-7 | TRBV5-1 | . | TGCGCCAGCAGTTCCGCAGGGACTAGCACCTACGAGCAGTACTTC | CASSSAGTSTYEQYF
. | TRBJ1-1 | TRBV29-1 | . | TGCAGCGTTGATAAGGTGGGGACTAACACTGAAGCTTTCTTT | CSVDKVGTNTEAFF
. | TRBJ2-5 | TRBV19 | . | TGTGCCAGTAGGGGAAGTGGGAGTGGGACCCAGTACTTC | CASRGSGSGTQYF
TRBD2 | TRBJ2-1 | TRBV15 | . | TGTGCCACCAGCAGAGATAGGAGCGGGAGTCTAAATGAGCAGTTCTTC | CATSRDRSGSLNEQFF
. | TRBJ2-7 | TRBV6-1 | . | TGTGCCAGCAGTTCGAGCCCGGGGGAGCAGTACTTC | CASSSSPGEQYF
TRBD2 | TRBJ2-7 | TRBV29-1 | . | TGCAGCGTTGGGCTAGCGGGGGCATCAACCTACGAGCAGTACTTC | CSVGLAGASTYEQYF
. | TRBJ1-6 | TRBV6-5 | . | TGTGCCAGCAAGGCGCAGGGAGGGAATTCACCCCTCCACTTT | CASKAQGGNSPLHF
. | TRBJ2-1 | TRBV19 | . | TGTGCCAGTAGTACTAGTCACGGCAATGAGCAGTTCTTC | CASSTSHGNEQFF
TRBD1 | TRBJ1-1 | TRBV27 | few | TGTGCCAGCAGTTGGACAGGGGACACTGAAGCTTTCTTT | CASSWTGDTEAFF
TRBD1 | TRBJ1-5 | TRBV19 | few | TGTGCCACCTCGCCCGGACAGGCGATACGGCCCCAGCATTTT | CATSPGQAIRPQHF
TRBD1 | TRBJ2-5 | TRBV30 | . | TGTGCCTGTAGACAGGGCCTCCAAGAGACCCAGTACTTC | CACRQGLQETQYF
. | TRBJ1-2 | TRBV4-2 | . | TGTGCCAGCACCTCAAGGGGGGGCAGTCAGGCTGGCTATGGCTACACCTTC | CASTSRGGSQAGYGYTF
TRBD1 | TRBJ2-1 | TRBV5-1 | . | TGCGCCAGCAGAGCCTCGACAGGGGAGGTCAGCTCCTACAATGAGCAGTTCTTC | CASRASTGEVSSYNEQFF
TRBD2 | TRBJ2-1 | TRBV19 | . | TGTGCCAGCAGTAGCGGGAGGAATAACAATGAGCAGTTCTTC | CASSSGRNNNEQFF